This T cell receptor (beta chain) was recorded in a study of T cell changes during pregnancy in multiple sclerosis. The CDR3 covers 15 residues. V was pared by 2 bases and J by 2 bases, with 4 bases of the junction left unmatched. CDR1 and CDR2 (germline): MNHNY, SVGAGI (reference sequence). Assay used: immunoSEQ multiplex PCR; TCRdb lists only in-frame clones, some missing. The sample holds 43,000 or so clones, 85% to 90% seen once. The source was peripheral blood, collected in the first trimester of pregnancy. The source is a female donor with multiple sclerosis, enrolled in a pregnancy study. V usage is TRBV6-6 and J usage is TRBJ2-3; TRBD2 agrees at 7 bases. CDR3 in amino acids: CASSYVGGTTDTQYF. DNA for the CDR3: TGTGCCAGCAGTTACGTGGGGGGGACCACAGATACGCAGTATTTT.